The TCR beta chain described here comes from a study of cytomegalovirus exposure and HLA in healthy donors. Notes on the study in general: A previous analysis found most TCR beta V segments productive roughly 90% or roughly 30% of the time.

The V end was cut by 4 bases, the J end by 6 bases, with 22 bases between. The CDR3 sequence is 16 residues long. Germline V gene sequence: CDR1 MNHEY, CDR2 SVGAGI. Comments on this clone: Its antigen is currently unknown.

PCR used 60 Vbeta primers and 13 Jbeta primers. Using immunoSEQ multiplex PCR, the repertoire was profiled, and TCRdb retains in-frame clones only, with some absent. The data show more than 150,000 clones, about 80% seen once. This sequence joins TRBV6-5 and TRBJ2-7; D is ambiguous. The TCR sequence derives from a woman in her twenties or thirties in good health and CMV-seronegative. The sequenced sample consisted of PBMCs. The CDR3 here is CASSFSLGFQGGEQYF. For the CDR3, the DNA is TGTGCCAGCAGTTTCTCTCTGGGTTTTCAAGGCGGCGAGCAGTACTTC.